The present entry profiles one TCR beta chain with its context. Antigen unknown. Just one base apart from a much larger clone, this may be a read error. The investigators amplified TCR beta CDR3 regions from RNA transcripts. In the first-round RT-PCR of the TCR CDR3, the HTBI primer set was used. TCRdb re-called the multiplex PCR reads with MiXCR, one entry per CDR3 protein. The sample has around 340,000 distinct CDR3 sequences; around 18% are singletons. CDR3 length equals 11 residues. CDR1 and CDR2 (germline): DFQATT, SNEGSKA (reference sequence). The V end lost 2 bases, the J end lost 2 bases, and 3 bases lay between the germline ends. The data derive from a study of T cells in Graves' hyperthyroidism and ophthalmopathy. Notes on the study in general: Onset of ophthalmopathy came a median around 7.1 months after the model predicted it. Most clonotypes expanded in thyroid above 0.001 were likewise present in blood.

Clinical Activity Scores of at least 3, NOSPECS grades of at least 4 and durations under 3 months characterized ophthalmopathy patients. Patients were excluded for uncontrolled infection, other autoimmune disease, pregnancy or lactation. The TCR was taken from a woman between 40 and 55 years old with Graves' ophthalmopathy. J is TRBJ2-5 and V is TRBV20-1; D uncertain. Material: blood. The CDR3 DNA is TGCAGTGCTAGACAACAAGAGACCCAGTACTTC. Translating gives CSARQQETQYF.